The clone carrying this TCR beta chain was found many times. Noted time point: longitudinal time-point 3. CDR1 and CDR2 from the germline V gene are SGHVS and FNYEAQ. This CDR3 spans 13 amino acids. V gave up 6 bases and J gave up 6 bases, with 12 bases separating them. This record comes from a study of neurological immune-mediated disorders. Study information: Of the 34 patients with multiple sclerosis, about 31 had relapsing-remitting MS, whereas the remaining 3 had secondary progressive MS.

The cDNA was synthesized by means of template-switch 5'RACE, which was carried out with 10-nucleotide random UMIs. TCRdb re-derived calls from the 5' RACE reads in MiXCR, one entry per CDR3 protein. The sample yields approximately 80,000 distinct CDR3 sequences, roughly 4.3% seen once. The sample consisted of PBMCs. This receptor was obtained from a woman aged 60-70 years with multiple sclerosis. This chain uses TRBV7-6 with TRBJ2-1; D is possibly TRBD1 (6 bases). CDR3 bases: TGTGCCAGCAGACTGGACAGCAGCAATGAGCAGTTCTTC. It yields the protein CASRLDSSNEQFF.